A single T cell receptor beta chain is shown here with its context. The germline gives CDR1 SGHRS, CDR2 YFSETQ. V dropped 7 bases and J dropped 5 bases, with 14 bases sitting between them. The CDR3 loop spans 13 amino acids. A J-beta primer mix and a sample-barcoded 5' primer were used in a second PCR of about 7 to 12 cycles. Each CDR3 protein gets one entry after TCRdb re-called the 5' RACE reads with MiXCR. The sample yields about 670,000 distinct CDR3 sequences, 52% seen once. These data come from a study of blood T cells in healthy people across ages. Ranging in age from roughly 6 to 100, the donors were healthy Caucasian individuals from Russia.

The receptor was derived from a woman older than 75 in good health. This chain connects TRBV5-1 to TRBJ2-3, with D perhaps TRBD1 (6 bases). The sequencing sample was made of blood. The CDR3 is CASSHRDKDTQYF. The CDR3 DNA follows: TGCGCCAGCTCCCACCGGGACAAAGATACGCAGTATTTT.